This TCR beta chain came from a study of beta chain features in type 1 diabetes. General study findings and limits: In all four CD4+ subsets, TCRB CDR3 length was significantly, moderately reduced in type 1 diabetes.

In germline, CDR1 is ENHRY, CDR2 SYGVKD. This CDR3 has 18 amino acids. Trimming took 0 bases from V and 3 from J; bases not matched to a gene: 10. For this clone: Its specificity is unknown.

Using CD45RO/CCR7/CD25/CD127/CD95/CD27, CD4+ naive, central memory, regulatory and stem cell-like memory cells were sorted. TCRB transcripts that were expressed got sequenced, as all of the isolated RNA had been reverse transcribed. Profiling relied on immunoSEQ multiplex PCR, and the TCRdb table lists in-frame clones only, not all of them. The table has around 240,000 clones, over 65% seen once. The sequence derives from a man in his thirties or forties in good health. The sample was naive CD4+ T cells from blood. The V call is TRBV10-3, the J call TRBJ2-1; 8 nucleotides line up with TRBD2. CDR3 in DNA: TGTGCCATCAGTGAGTCCAGTCTGGCGGGAGGACTCTACAATGAGCAGTTCTTC. The encoded protein is CAISESSLAGGLYNEQFF.